One sample yielded the 6 T cell receptor beta chains listed below, sequenced in a study of blood T cell repertoires in COVID-19. The repertoire was sequenced with immunoSEQ multiplex PCR; TCRdb's copy has only in-frame clones and lacks some. The sample has about 240,000 clones, roughly 80% seen once. The sequencing sample was made of peripheral blood. All receptors derive from a woman of 80 years or more with acute or convalescent COVID-19.

In DNA form, the CDR3 reads TGCGCCAGCAACCCCTCGGCGGTGAGCACAGATACGCAGTATTTT. Translated: CASNPSAVSTDTQYF. The rearrangement uses TRBV5-1 and TRBJ2-3; D uncertain. With 6 bases removed from V and 0 bases from J, the gap between germline ends came to 14 bases. The CDR3 consists of 15 residues. In germline, CDR1 is SGHRS, CDR2 YFSETQ.

The rearrangement joins TRBV2 to TRBJ2-5; D might be TRBD2 (5 bases). The CDR3 has 14 residues. In germline, CDR1 is SNHLY, CDR2 FYNNEI. Trimming pared 0 bases from V and 10 bases from J, leaving 15 bases between. The CDR3 region is CASSEALGRGSQYF. The CDR3 coding sequence is TGTGCCAGCAGTGAAGCACTAGGGCGAGGTAGCCAGTACTTC.

The gene calls are TRBV21-1 and TRBJ1-4; the tabulated D call, TRBD1, remains unverified against the DNA. TRBV21-1 is designated a pseudogene. The CDR3 spans 22 residues. CDR3 sequence: CASSPRHMQLRQWNPALCLGCF. CDR3 DNA sequence: TGTGCCAGCAGCCCCCGACACATGCAGCTTCGCCAGTGGAACCCAGCTCTCTGTCTTGGTTGCTTT.

The rearrangement joins TRBV9 to TRBJ2-7; tentatively, D is TRBD2 (5 bases). From germline, CDR1 is SGDLS and CDR2 YYNGEE. The CDR3 spans 18 residues. V was pared by 3 bases and J by 5 bases, with 27 bases between. DNA of the CDR3: TGTGCCAGCAGCGAGAGGGAAGACTACCTGGTGGAGGCCGACGAGCAGTACTTC. Protein product: CASSEREDYLVEADEQYF.

CDR3 DNA: TGTGCAAGTCGCCCCTTTCGGGGAGGAGGCTACGAGCAGTACTTC. This gives the protein CASRPFRGGGYEQYF. This chain joins TRBV12-2 and TRBJ2-7; the D segment call TRBD2 is taken from the table without a DNA check. TRBV12-2 is annotated as a pseudogene. This CDR3 is 15 amino acids long.

The chain joins TRBV6-5 to TRBJ2-2; D is perhaps TRBD2 (7 bases). CDR1 is MNHEY and CDR2 is SVGAGI in the germline V gene. With 7 bases removed from V and 5 bases from J, the gap between germline ends came to 17 bases. The CDR3 loop spans 15 amino acids. The CDR3 here is CASTKGGAGTGELFF. For the CDR3, the DNA is TGTGCCAGCACCAAAGGGGGGGCCGGAACCGGGGAGCTGTTTTTT.